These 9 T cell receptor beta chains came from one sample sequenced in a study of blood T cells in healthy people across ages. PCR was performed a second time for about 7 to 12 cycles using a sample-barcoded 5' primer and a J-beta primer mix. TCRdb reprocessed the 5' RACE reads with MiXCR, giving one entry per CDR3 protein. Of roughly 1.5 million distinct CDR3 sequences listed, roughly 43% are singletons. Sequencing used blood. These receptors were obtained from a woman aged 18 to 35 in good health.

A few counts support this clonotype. The CDR3 protein is CASSHPKVAGIYNEQFF. CDR3 nucleotides: TGTGCCAGCAGCCACCCAAAGGTAGCGGGAATCTACAATGAGCAGTTCTTC. The chain is built from TRBV14 and TRBJ2-1; 8 bases map to TRBD2. Germline assignment: CDR1 SGHDN and CDR2 FVKESK. J gave up 3 bases and V 3 bases, and 10 bases lay outside the gene matches. The CDR3 sequence is 17 residues long. The full variable domain, with the rest looked up from reference TRBV14 and TRBJ2-1, is EAGVTQFPSHSVIEKGQTVTLRCDPISGHDNLYWYRRVMGKEIKFLLHFVKESKQDESGMPNNRFLAERTGGTYSTLKVQPAELEDSGVYFCASSHPKVAGIYNEQFFGPGTRLTVL.

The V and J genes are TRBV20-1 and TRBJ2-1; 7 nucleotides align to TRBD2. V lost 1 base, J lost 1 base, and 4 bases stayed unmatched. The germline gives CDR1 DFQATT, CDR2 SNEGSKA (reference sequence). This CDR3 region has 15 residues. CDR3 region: CSARARGGSYNEQFF. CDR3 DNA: TGCAGTGCTAGAGCTCGGGGAGGGTCCTACAATGAGCAGTTCTTC.

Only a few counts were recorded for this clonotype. DNA for the CDR3: TGCGCCAGCAGCCAAGAACCGGGACTAGGAAGCGAGCAGTTCTTC. This sequence encodes CASSQEPGLGSEQFF. The rearrangement joins TRBV4-3 to TRBJ2-1; 8 bases match TRBD2. The CDR3 contains 15 residues. The trim removed 0 bases at V and 10 bases at J, leaving 8 bases unmatched. Germline V gives CDR1 LGHNA, CDR2 YSLEER.

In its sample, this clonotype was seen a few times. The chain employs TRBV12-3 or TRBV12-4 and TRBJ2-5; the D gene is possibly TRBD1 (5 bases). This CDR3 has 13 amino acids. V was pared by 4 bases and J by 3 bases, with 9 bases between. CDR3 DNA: TGTGCCAGCAGTTCACACAGGAAAGAGACCCAGTACTTC. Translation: CASSSHRKETQYF.

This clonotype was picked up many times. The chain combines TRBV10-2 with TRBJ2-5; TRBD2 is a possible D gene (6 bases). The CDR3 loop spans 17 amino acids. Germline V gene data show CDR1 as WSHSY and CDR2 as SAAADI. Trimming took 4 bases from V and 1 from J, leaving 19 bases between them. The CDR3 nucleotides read TGCGCCAGCAGTGGTGGTGGTCTGGGGGGAATCCAAGAGACCCAGTACTTC. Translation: CASSGGGLGGIQETQYF.

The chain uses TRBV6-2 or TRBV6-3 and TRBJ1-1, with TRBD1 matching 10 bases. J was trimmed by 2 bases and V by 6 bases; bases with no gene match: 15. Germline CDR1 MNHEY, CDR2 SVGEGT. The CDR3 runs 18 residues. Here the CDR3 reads CASRPSDRGRIKNTEAFF. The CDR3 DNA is TGTGCCAGCAGACCCTCCGACAGGGGGCGAATTAAAAACACTGAAGCTTTCTTT.

The CDR3 here is CSAISGLQGNSNQPQHF. CDR3 bases: TGCAGTGCTATCTCGGGACTCCAGGGGAATAGCAATCAGCCCCAGCATTTT. This chain joins TRBV20-1 and TRBJ1-5, with a possible D match to TRBD1 (6 bases). This CDR3 has 17 residues. Trimming left V 4 bases short and J 0 bases short, with 19 bases between. The germline V gene has CDR1 DFQATT and CDR2 SNEGSKA (reference sequence).

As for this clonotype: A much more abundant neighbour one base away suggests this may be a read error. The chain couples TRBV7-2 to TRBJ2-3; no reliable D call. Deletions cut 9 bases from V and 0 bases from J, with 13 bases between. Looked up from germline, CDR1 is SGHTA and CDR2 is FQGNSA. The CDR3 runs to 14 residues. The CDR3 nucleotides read TGTGCCAGAAGCGCCACGAGGAGCACAGATACGCAGTATTTT. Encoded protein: CARSATRSTDTQYF. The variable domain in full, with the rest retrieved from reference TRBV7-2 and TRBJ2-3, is GAGVSQSPSNKVTEKGKDVELRCDPISGHTALYWYRQSLGQGLEFLIYFQGNSAPDKSGLPSDRFSAERTGGSVSTLTIQRTQQEDSAVYLCARSATRSTDTQYFGPGTRLTVL.

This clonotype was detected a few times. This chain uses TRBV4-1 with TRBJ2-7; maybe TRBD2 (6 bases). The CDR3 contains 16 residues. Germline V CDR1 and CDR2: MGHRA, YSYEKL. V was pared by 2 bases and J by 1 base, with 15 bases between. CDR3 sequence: CASSQWGDVGSYEQYF. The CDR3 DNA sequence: TGCGCCAGCAGCCAATGGGGGGACGTCGGTTCCTACGAGCAGTACTTC.